This T cell receptor (beta chain) was identified during a study of high-grade serous ovarian cancer treatment subgroups. Sequenced by immunoSEQ multiplex PCR; TCRdb stores in-frame clones only, minus some. The table has roughly 5,000 clones, more than 60% seen once. Study results and limitations: CDR1 and CDR2 were left unanalyzed; analyses focused on CDR3. Tumors within one patient showed repertoire similarity of roughly 0.095 to 0.85. TCR clonal relatedness correlated positively with neoantigen level.

By proportion, this clone is medium-sized. Its specificity is unknown. Tumor samples were taken before definitive surgery or chemotherapy. The CDR3 consists of 13 residues. Trimming at V came to 3 bases and at J to 3 bases, leaving 3 bases not matched to a gene. Germline V lookup: CDR1 SQVTM, CDR2 ANQGSEA. This clonotype originated in a human donor with high-grade serous ovarian cancer. The specimen sequenced was tumor tissue. This chain links TRBV29-1 with TRBJ2-7; 9 bases line up with TRBD1. The CDR3 bases are TGCAGCGTTGATTGGGGACAGGGCTACGAGCAGTACTTC. Protein sequence: CSVDWGQGYEQYF.